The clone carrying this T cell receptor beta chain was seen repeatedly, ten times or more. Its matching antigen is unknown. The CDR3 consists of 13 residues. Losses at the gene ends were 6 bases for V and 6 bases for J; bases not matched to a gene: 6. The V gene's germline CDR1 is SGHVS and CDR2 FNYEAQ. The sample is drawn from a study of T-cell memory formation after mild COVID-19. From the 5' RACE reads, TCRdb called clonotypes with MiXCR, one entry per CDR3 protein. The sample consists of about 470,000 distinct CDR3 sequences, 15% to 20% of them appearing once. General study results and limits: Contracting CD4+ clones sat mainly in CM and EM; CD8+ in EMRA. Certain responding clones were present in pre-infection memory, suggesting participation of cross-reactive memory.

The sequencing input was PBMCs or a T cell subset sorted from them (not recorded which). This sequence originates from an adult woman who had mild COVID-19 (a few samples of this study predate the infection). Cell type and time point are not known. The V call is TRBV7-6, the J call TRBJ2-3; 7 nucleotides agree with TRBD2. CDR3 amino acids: CASSSTSADTQYF. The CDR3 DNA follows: TGTGCCAGCAGTTCCACTAGCGCCGATACGCAGTATTTT.